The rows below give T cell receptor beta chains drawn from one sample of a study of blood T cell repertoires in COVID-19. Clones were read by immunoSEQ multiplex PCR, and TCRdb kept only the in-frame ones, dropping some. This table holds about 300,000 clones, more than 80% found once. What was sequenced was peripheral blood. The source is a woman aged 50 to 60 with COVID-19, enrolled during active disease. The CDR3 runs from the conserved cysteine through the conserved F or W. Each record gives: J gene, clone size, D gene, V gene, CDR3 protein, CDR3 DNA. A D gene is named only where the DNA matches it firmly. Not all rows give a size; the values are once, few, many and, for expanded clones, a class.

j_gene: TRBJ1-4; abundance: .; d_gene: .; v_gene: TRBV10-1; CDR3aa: CASSQTAGNSEKLFF; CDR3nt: TGCGCCAGCAGCCAAACGGCAGGGAACAGTGAAAAACTGTTTTTT
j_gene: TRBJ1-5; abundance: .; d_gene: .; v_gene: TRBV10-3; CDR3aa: CAIRSGTTSNQPQHF; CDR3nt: TGTGCCATCAGGTCCGGGACAACGAGCAATCAGCCCCAGCATTTT
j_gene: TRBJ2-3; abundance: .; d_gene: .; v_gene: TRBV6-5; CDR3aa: CASSRVRRTDTQYF; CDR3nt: TGTGCCAGCAGCCGAGTGCGGCGCACAGATACGCAGTATTTT
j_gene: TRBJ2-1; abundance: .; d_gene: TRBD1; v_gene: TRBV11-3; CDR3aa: CASSSARDRVNEQFF; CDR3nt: TGTGCCAGCAGCTCGGCCCGGGACAGGGTCAATGAGCAGTTCTTC
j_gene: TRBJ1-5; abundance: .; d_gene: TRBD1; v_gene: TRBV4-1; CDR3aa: CASSPGTGVGQPQHF; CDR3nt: TGCGCCAGCAGCCCTGGGACAGGGGTAGGGCAGCCCCAGCATTTT
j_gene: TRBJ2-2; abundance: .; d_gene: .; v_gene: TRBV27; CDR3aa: CASTSLNTGELFF; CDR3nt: TGTGCCAGCACTAGCCTAAACACCGGGGAGCTGTTTTTT
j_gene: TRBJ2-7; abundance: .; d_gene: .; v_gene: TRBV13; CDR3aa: CASSQREWTTDYEQYF; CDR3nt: TGTGCCAGCAGCCAAAGGGAGTGGACTACGGACTACGAGCAGTACTTC
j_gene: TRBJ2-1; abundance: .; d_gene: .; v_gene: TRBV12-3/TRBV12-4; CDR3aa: CASRSGSELGFF; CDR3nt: TGTGCCAGCAGGAGCGGGTCGGAATTGGGGTTCTTC
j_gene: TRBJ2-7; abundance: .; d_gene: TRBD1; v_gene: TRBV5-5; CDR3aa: CASSLGQGGLGEYF; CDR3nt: TGTGCCAGCAGCTTGGGACAGGGGGGCTTAGGGGAGTACTTC
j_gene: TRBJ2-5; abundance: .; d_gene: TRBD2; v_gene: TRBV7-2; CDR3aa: CASSGLAGGKTQYF; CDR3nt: TGTGCCAGCAGTGGACTAGCGGGAGGAAAGACCCAGTACTTC
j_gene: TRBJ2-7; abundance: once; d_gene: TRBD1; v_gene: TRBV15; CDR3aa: CATSRSGTGVYEQYF; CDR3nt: TGTGCCACCAGCAGATCCGGGACAGGGGTATACGAGCAGTACTTC
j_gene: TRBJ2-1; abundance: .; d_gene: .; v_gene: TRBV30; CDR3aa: CAWSYLGALDNEQFF; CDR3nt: TGTGCCTGGAGTTACTTGGGGGCGCTGGACAATGAGCAGTTCTTC
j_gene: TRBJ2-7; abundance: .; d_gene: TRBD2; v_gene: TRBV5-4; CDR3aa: CASSLREGPMERYEQYF; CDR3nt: TGTGCCAGCAGCTTGAGGGAGGGGCCTATGGAAAGATACGAGCAGTACTTC
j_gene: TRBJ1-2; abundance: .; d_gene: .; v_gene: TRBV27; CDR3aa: CASSLGQSYGYTF; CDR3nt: TGTGCCAGCAGTTTAGGACAGTCCTATGGCTACACCTTC
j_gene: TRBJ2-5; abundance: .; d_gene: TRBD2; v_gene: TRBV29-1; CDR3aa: CSALTSGHQETQYF; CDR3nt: TGCAGCGCCCTTACTAGCGGCCACCAAGAGACCCAGTACTTC
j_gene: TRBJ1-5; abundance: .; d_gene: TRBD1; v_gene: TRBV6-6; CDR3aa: CASTAGQGGQPQHF; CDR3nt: TGTGCCAGCACCGCGGGACAGGGAGGTCAGCCCCAGCATTTT
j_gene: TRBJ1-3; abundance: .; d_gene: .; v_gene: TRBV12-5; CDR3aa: CASGASSGNTIYF; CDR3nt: TGTGCTAGTGGTGCGAGCTCTGGAAACACCATATATTTT
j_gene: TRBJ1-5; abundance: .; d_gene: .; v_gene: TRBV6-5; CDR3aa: CASSRSTNQPQHF; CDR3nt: TGTGCCAGCAGCCGCTCTACCAATCAGCCCCAGCATTTT
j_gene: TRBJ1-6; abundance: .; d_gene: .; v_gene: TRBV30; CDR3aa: CAWSNSPYSPLHF; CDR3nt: TGTGCCTGGAGTAACAGTCCCTATTCACCCCTCCACTTT
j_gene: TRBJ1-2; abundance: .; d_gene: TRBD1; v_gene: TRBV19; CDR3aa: CASRNRGLRDGYTF; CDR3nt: TGTGCCAGTAGGAACAGGGGACTTCGGGATGGCTACACCTTC
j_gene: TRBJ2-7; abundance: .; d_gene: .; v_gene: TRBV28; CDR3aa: CASSYSHPPYEQYF; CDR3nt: TGTGCCAGCAGTTACAGCCATCCTCCCTACGAGCAGTACTTC
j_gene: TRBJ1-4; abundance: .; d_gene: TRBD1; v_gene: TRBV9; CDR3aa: CASSAGGTGNEKLFF; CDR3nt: TGTGCCAGCAGCGCCGGGGGGACAGGTAATGAAAAACTGTTTTTT
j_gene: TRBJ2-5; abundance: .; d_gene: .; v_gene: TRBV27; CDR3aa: CASSPRRYQETQYF; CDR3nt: TGTGCCAGCAGTCCTCGGAGGTACCAAGAGACCCAGTACTTC
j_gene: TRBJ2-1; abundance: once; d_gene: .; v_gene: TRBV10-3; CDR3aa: CAISESPDYNNEQFF; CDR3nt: TGTGCCATCAGTGAGTCTCCGGACTACAACAATGAGCAGTTCTTC
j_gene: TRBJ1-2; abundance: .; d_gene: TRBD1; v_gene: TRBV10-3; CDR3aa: CAIRKRSSDRGDHGGYTF; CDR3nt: TGTGCCATCAGGAAGAGGAGTTCGGACAGGGGGGACCACGGTGGCTACACCTTC
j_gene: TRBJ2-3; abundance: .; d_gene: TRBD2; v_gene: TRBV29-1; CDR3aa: CSVDGLADTDTQYF; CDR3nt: TGCAGCGTTGACGGACTAGCGGACACAGATACGCAGTATTTT
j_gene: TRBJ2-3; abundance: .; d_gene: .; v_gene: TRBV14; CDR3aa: CASSPKTRTYTDTQYF; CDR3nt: TGTGCCAGCAGCCCCAAGACTAGAACATACACAGATACGCAGTATTTT
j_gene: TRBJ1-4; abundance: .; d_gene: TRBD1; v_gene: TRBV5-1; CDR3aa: CASSSGTGREKLFF; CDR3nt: TGCGCCAGCAGCTCCGGGACAGGGAGAGAAAAACTGTTTTTT
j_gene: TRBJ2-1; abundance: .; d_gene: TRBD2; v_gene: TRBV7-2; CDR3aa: CASSLGSSGSNEQFF; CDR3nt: TGTGCCAGCAGCTTAGGGTCTAGCGGGAGCAATGAGCAGTTCTTC
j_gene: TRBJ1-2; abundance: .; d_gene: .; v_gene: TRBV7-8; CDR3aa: CASSLVRNYGYTF; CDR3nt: TGTGCCAGCAGCTTAGTCCGTAACTATGGCTACACCTTC
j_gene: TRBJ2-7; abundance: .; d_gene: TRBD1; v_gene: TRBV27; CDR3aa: CASSGQGTAYEQYF; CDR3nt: TGTGCCAGCAGTGGACAGGGGACGGCCTACGAGCAGTACTTC
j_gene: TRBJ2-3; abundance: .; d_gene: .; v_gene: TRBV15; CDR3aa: CATSRDRGATSTDTQYF; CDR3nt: TGTGCCACCAGCAGAGATCGGGGGGCGACAAGCACAGATACGCAGTATTTT
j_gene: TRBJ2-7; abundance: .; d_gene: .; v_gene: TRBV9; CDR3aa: CASSPTGNYEQYF; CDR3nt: TGTGCCAGCAGCCCAACAGGGAACTACGAGCAGTACTTC
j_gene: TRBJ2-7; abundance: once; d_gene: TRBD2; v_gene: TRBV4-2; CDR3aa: CASSQVPRTSGRAWEQYF; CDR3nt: TGTGCCAGCAGCCAAGTTCCGAGGACTAGCGGGAGGGCCTGGGAGCAGTACTTC
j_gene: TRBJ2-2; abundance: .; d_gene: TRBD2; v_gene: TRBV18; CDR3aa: CASSPPLPSGVNTGELFF; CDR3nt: TGTGCCAGCTCACCACCACTGCCTAGCGGGGTGAACACCGGGGAGCTGTTTTTT
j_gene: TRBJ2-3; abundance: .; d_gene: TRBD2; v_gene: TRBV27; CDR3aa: CASRRQREGPDTQYF; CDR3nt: TGTGCCAGCAGGCGCCAGCGGGAGGGTCCAGATACGCAGTATTTT
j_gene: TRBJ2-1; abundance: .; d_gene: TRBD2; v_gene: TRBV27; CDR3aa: CASTTSGRAREQFF; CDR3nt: TGTGCCAGCACGACTAGCGGGAGGGCCCGTGAGCAGTTCTTC
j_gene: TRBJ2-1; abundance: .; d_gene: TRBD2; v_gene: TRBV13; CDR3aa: CASSPRRGNEQFF; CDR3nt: TGTGCCAGCAGCCCCCGGCGGGGGAATGAGCAGTTCTTC
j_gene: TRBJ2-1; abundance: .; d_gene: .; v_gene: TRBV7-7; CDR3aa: CASSLGQDYNEQFF; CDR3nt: TGTGCCAGCAGCTTAGGGCAAGATTACAATGAGCAGTTCTTC
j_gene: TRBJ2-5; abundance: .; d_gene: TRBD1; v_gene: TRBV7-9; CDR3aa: CASSLLYRGPIQETQYF; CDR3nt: TGTGCCAGCAGCCTCCTTTACAGGGGGCCGATCCAAGAGACCCAGTACTTC
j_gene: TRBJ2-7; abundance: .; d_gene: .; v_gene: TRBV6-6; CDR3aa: CASSYVAGTYEQYF; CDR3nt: TGTGCCAGCAGTTACGTCGCGGGGACCTACGAGCAGTACTTC
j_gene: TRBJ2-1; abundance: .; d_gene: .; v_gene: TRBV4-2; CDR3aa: CASSPRATRGEQFF; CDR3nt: TGTGCCAGCAGCCCCCGGGCCACCCGGGGGGAGCAGTTCTTC
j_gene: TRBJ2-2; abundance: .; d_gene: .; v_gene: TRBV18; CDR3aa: CASLPSQGGELFF; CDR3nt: TGTGCCAGCTTACCGTCCCAGGGCGGGGAGCTGTTTTTT